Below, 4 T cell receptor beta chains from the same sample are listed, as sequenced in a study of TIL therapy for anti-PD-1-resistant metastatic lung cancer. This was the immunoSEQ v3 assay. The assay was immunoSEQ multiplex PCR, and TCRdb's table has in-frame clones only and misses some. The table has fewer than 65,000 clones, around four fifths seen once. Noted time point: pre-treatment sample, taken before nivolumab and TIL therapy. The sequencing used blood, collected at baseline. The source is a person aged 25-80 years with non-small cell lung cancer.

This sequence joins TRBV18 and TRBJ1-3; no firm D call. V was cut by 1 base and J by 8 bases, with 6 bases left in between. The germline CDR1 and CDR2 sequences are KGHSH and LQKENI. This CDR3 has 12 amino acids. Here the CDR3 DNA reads TGTGCCAGCTCACCACTTTTGGACACCATATATTTT. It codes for CASSPLLDTIYF.

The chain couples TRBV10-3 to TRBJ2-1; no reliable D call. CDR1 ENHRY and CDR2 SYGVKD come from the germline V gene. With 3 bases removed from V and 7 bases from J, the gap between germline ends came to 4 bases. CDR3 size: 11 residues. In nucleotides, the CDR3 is TGTGCCATCAGTGAACGGAATGAGCAGTTCTTC. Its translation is CAISERNEQFF.

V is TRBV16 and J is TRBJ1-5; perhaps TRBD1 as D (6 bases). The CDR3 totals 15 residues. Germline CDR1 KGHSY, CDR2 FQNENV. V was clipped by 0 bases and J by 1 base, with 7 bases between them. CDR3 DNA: TGTGCCAGCAGCCAATCCGGACAGAGCAATCAGCCCCAGCATTTT. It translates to CASSQSGQSNQPQHF.

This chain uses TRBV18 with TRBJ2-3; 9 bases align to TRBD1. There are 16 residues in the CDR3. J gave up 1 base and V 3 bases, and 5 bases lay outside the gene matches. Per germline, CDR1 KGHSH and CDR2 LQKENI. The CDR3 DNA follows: TGTGCCAGCTCACCTAAGGGACAGGGTGGCACAGATACGCAGTATTTT. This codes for CASSPKGQGGTDTQYF.